The 21 T cell receptor beta chains reported below all come from one sample, sequenced in a study of CD8+ T cells in alopecia areata. As the sequencing template, cDNA was produced by extracting RNA and reverse transcribing it. The method was immunoSEQ multiplex PCR; TCRdb's version includes in-frame clones alone and lacks a portion of them. The data hold some 51,000 clones, with 90% to 97% observed a single time. Material: CD8+ T cells sorted from blood, obtained at week 0. The receptors originated from a human donor with alopecia areata.

This clone was detected only once. The gene calls are TRBV6-1 and TRBJ1-5; no clear D. Trimming removed 4 bases at V and 0 bases at J, with 16 bases between. The CDR3 is 17 residues long. Germline values: CDR1 MNHNS, CDR2 SASEGT. Here the CDR3 DNA reads TGTGCCAGCAGTGCAGTTCGCCCGGAGAGTAGCAATCAGCCCCAGCATTTT. Translating gives CASSAVRPESSNQPQHF.

The rearrangement uses TRBV10-3 and TRBJ1-1; unclear D gene. V was shortened by 1 base and J by 1 base, with 10 bases between the two germline ends. Germline-derived CDR1 and CDR2 are ENHRY and SYGVKD. This CDR3 region has 15 residues. CDR3 bases: TGTGCCATCAGTGAGTATTCCCCCAGGAACACTGAAGCTTTCTTT. Protein sequence: CAISEYSPRNTEAFF.

The rearrangement links TRBV7-2 to TRBJ1-3, with D uncertain. The CDR3 has 15 residues. The germline V and J ends were trimmed by 1 base and 2 bases, with 9 bases remaining between them. CDR1 is SGHTA and CDR2 is FQGNSA in the germline V gene. CDR3 protein: CASSLGPGTGNTIYF. The CDR3 nucleotides are TGTGCCAGCAGCTTAGGTCCAGGAACTGGAAACACCATATATTTT.

This clone was seen just once. The V gene is TRBV4-3, the J gene TRBJ2-2; D unresolved. The CDR3 has 16 residues. V lost 0 bases and J 3 bases, leaving 11 bases between the germline ends. The germline gives CDR1 LGHNA, CDR2 YSLEER. CDR3 sequence reads: CASSQDSGGYTGELFF. CDR3 coding DNA: TGCGCCAGCAGCCAAGATTCCGGCGGATACACCGGGGAGCTGTTTTTT.

This clone has just one count. This chain joins TRBV5-1 and TRBJ2-3; D remains unclear. Trimming left V 3 bases short and J 2 bases short, with 4 bases between. The CDR3 consists of 12 residues. Germline assignment: CDR1 SGHRS and CDR2 YFSETQ. CDR3 protein: CASSSNTDTQYF. For the CDR3, the DNA is TGCGCCAGCAGCTCCAACACAGATACGCAGTATTTT.

The rearrangement uses TRBV4-2 and TRBJ1-2; no clear D. The germline gives CDR1 LGHNA, CDR2 YNFKEQ. The CDR3 is 15 residues long. V was shortened by 0 bases and J by 4 bases, with 12 bases between the two germline ends. The CDR3 is CASSQERAQRYGYTF. The CDR3 region has the DNA TGTGCCAGCAGCCAAGAACGGGCCCAGCGCTATGGCTACACCTTC.

The rearrangement joins TRBV10-3 to TRBJ2-4; either TRBD1 or TRBD2 may fit D (5 bases each). Germline assignment: CDR1 ENHRY and CDR2 SYGVKD. This CDR3 has 16 amino acids. V was clipped by 3 bases and J by 2 bases, with 14 bases between them. CDR3 in amino acids: CAISDSGAASKNIQYF. Here the CDR3 DNA reads TGTGCCATCAGTGATTCCGGGGCCGCTTCCAAAAACATTCAGTACTTC.

This chain uses TRBV7-6 with TRBJ2-1; D might be TRBD1 or TRBD2, each matching 7 bases. V gave up 5 bases and J gave up 0 bases, with 14 bases separating them. This CDR3 spans 16 amino acids. Germline CDR1 and CDR2: SGHVS and FNYEAQ. CDR3 nucleotide sequence: TGTGCCAGCAGCCCCAGGGGGGGTAGCTCCTACAATGAGCAGTTCTTC. Encoded protein: CASSPRGGSSYNEQFF.

This chain links TRBV4-1 with TRBJ1-4, with D possibly matching TRBD1 (5 bases). The CDR3 is made up of 17 amino acids. Looked up from germline, CDR1 is MGHRA and CDR2 is YSYEKL. V was clipped by 2 bases and J by 2 bases, with 15 bases between them. CDR3 in amino acids: CASSQYPPGGTNEKLFF. Written as DNA, the CDR3 is TGCGCCAGCAGCCAATATCCACCGGGGGGGACTAATGAAAAACTGTTTTTT.

The chain combines TRBV18 with TRBJ2-7; 8 nucleotides align to TRBD2. V shed 1 base, J shed 0 bases, and the junction held 2 bases outside the gene matches. This CDR3 has 15 amino acids. Germline values: CDR1 KGHSH, CDR2 LQKENI. The CDR3, as DNA: TGTGCCAGCTCACCACTAGCGGGGCCCTCCTACGAGCAGTACTTC. It specifies CASSPLAGPSYEQYF.

This rearrangement joins TRBV27 to TRBJ1-4; D call uncertain. The germline gives CDR1 MNHEY, CDR2 SMNVEV (reference sequence). This CDR3 has 15 amino acids. Trimming shortened V by 5 bases and J by 4 bases, and 14 bases separated the two germline ends. The chain's CDR3 is CASSPGWGINEKLFF. CDR3 sequence (DNA): TGTGCCAGCAGTCCTGGATGGGGAATTAATGAAAAACTGTTTTTT.

The chain has TRBV7-9 and TRBJ2-2; D not certain. The V gene lost 2 bases and the J gene lost 4 bases, with 2 bases spanning the gap. The length of the CDR3 is 12 residues. Germline CDR1 and CDR2: SEHNR and FQNEAQ (reference sequence). In DNA form, the CDR3 reads TGTGCCAGCAGCTTACGCACCGGGGAGCTGTTTTTT. It encodes CASSLRTGELFF.

V and J are TRBV4-1 and TRBJ2-3; D could derive from TRBD1 or TRBD2 (5 bases each). The CDR3 is 15 residues long. The ends were cut back, 0 bases at V and 4 bases at J, with 11 bases in the middle. Germline lookup yields CDR1 MGHRA and CDR2 YSYEKL. The CDR3, as DNA: TGCGCCAGCAGCCAAGAGAGGGGATCAGCAGATACGCAGTATTTT. It yields the protein CASSQERGSADTQYF.

The chain is built from TRBV9 and TRBJ2-1; 9 nucleotides match TRBD2. The CDR3 length is 13 residues. CDR1 and CDR2 (germline): SGDLS, YYNGEE. V shed 10 bases and J 9 bases; nucleotides not matched to a gene: 11. Written as DNA, the CDR3 is TGTGCCTCCGCTGGCGGGGGGGCCACTGAGCAGTTCTTC. It translates to CASAGGGATEQFF.

This clone was detected a few times. This chain uses TRBV5-1 with TRBJ2-1; perhaps TRBD1 as D (6 bases). Per germline, CDR1 SGHRS and CDR2 YFSETQ. The CDR3 contains 17 residues. V gave up 4 bases and J gave up 2 bases, with 19 bases separating them. CDR3 sequence (DNA): TGCGCCAGCAGCCGAACCGTTTTGACAGGTACCTACAATGAGCAGTTCTTC. Translated, it gives CASSRTVLTGTYNEQFF.

This clone was seen more than once but under ten times. The V and J genes are TRBV4-2 and TRBJ1-2; possible D gene TRBD1, 5 bases. The CDR3 spans 15 residues. V lost 1 base, J lost 8 bases, and 17 bases lay in between. CDR1 and CDR2 from the germline V gene are LGHNA and YNFKEQ. The chain's CDR3 is CASSQGVEGIGGYTF. CDR3 sequence (DNA): TGTGCCAGCAGCCAAGGCGTCGAGGGGATCGGGGGCTACACCTTC.

The V call is TRBV6-1, the J call TRBJ1-5; 9 bases match TRBD1. The CDR3 is 14 residues long. Germline CDR1 and CDR2: MNHNS and SASEGT. V lost 7 bases and J lost 4; bases outside the gene matches: 5. CDR3 sequence (DNA): TGTGCCAGCAAGCCCGGGACAGGGAATCAGCCCCAGCATTTT. Its protein is CASKPGTGNQPQHF.

The chain joins TRBV4-1 to TRBJ1-5, with TRBD1 matching over 9 bases. The CDR3 contains 13 residues. V was pared by 4 bases and J by 7 bases, with 2 bases of the junction left unmatched. CDR1 is MGHRA and CDR2 is YSYEKL in the germline V gene. CDR3 loop: CASSLDRGQPQHF. CDR3 DNA sequence: TGCGCCAGCAGCCTGGACAGGGGACAGCCCCAGCATTTT.

V and J are TRBV4-1 and TRBJ2-5, with D unresolved. Trimming shortened V by 0 bases and J by 5 bases, and 13 bases separated the two germline ends. The V gene's germline CDR1 is MGHRA and CDR2 YSYEKL. The CDR3 is 15 residues long. The CDR3 nucleotides read TGCGCCAGCAGCCAAGAGCTCTCTTATCCGGAGACCCAGTACTTC. Encoded protein: CASSQELSYPETQYF.

This clone was recorded once. The chain has TRBV4-1 and TRBJ1-3; no definite D call. This CDR3 comprises 14 residues. Germline assignment: CDR1 MGHRA and CDR2 YSYEKL. Trimming pared 1 base from V and 4 bases from J, leaving 8 bases between. In DNA, the CDR3 is TGCGCCAGCAGCCAAGGAGGTTTCGGAAACACCATATATTTT. This translates into CASSQGGFGNTIYF.

V gene TRBV2 combines with J gene TRBJ2-5; TRBD2 aligns across 9 bases. There are 15 residues in the CDR3. With V trimmed by 3 bases and J by 0 bases, 2 bases remained unmatched. Per germline, CDR1 SNHLY and CDR2 FYNNEI. The CDR3 region has the DNA TGTGCCAGCAGTGAGCCTAGCGGGGACCAAGAGACCCAGTACTTC. Protein sequence: CASSEPSGDQETQYF.